The T cell receptor beta chain described here comes from a study of blood T cell repertoires in COVID-19. The trim removed 1 base at V and 5 bases at J, leaving 8 bases unmatched. The CDR3 contains 17 residues. Germline CDR1 and CDR2: SGHAT and FQNNGV. Sequencing used immunoSEQ multiplex PCR; TCRdb keeps in-frame clones, though not all of them. The table shows some 220,000 clones, with 80% to 90% occurring only once. This TCR came from a woman aged 18-29 years in a cohort exposed to, infected with or recovered from COVID-19 (not recorded which). Sequencing was done on a sample of PBMCs or T cells enriched from blood (not recorded which). V usage is TRBV11-2 and J usage is TRBJ2-5; 12 bases map to TRBD2. CDR3 region: CASSLGPSGRAKETQYF. CDR3 sequence (DNA): TGTGCCAGCAGCTTAGGCCCTAGCGGGAGGGCCAAGGAGACCCAGTACTTC.